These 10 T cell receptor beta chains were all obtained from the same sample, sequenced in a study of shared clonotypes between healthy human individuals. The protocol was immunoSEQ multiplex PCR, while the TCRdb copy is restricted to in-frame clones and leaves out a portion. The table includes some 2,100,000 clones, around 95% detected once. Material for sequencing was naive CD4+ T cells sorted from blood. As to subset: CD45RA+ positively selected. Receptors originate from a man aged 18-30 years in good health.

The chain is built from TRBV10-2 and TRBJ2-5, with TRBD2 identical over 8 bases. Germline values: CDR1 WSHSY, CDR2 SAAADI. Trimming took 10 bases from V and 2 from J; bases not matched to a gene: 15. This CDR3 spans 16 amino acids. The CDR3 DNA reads TGCGCCACGGCCGGGGTAGCGGGATCACCACAAGAGACCCAGTACTTC. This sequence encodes CATAGVAGSPQETQYF.

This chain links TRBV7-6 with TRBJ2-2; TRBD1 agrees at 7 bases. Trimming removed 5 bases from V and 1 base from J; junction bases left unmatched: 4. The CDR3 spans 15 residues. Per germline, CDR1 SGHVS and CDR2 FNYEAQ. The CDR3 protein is CASSPGQKNTGELFF. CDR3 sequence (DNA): TGTGCCAGCAGCCCGGGACAGAAGAACACCGGGGAGCTGTTTTTT. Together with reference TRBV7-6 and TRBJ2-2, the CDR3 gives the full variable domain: GAGVSQSPRYKVTKRGQDVALRCDPISGHVSLYWYRQALGQGPEFLTYFNYEAQQDKSGLPNDRFSAERPEGSISTLTIQRTEQRDSAMYRCASSPGQKNTGELFFGEGSRLTVL.

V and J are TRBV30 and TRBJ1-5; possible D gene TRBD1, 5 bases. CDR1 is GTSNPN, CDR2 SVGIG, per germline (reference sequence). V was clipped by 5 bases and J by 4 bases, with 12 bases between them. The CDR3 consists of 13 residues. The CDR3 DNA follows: TGTGCCTGGGCGCCGGGGGGAAATCAGCCCCAGCATTTT. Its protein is CAWAPGGNQPQHF.

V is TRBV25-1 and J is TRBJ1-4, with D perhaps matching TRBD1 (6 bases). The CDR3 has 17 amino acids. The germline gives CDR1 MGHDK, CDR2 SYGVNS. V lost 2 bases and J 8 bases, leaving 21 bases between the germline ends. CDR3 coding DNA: TGTGCCAGCAGTGAAGGAGGAAGGGGGGGCGCTCGGGAAAAACTGTTTTTT. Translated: CASSEGGRGGAREKLFF.

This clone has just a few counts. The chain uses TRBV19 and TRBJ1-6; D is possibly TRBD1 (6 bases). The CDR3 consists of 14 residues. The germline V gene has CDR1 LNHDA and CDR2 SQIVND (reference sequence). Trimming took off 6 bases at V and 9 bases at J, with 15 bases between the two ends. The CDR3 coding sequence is TGTGCCAGTAGCCGGACCCGGGACACTTCACCCCTCCACTTT. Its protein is CASSRTRDTSPLHF.

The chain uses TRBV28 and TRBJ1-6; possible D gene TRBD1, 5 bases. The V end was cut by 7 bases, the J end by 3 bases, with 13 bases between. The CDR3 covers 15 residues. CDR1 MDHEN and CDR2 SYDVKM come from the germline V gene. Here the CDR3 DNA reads TGTGCCAGCACCCCCAGCGGGGGCTATAATTCACCCCTCCACTTT. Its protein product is CASTPSGGYNSPLHF.

Here the CDR3 reads CASSRQGNHEQYF. CDR3 coding DNA: TGTGCCAGCAGTAGACAGGGGAACCACGAGCAGTACTTC. The chain couples TRBV7-9 to TRBJ2-7, with 8 bases matching TRBD1. Germline values: CDR1 SEHNR, CDR2 FQNEAQ (reference sequence). J lost 5 bases, V lost 6 bases, and 6 bases had no gene match. The CDR3 length is 13 residues. Based on the CDR3 plus reference TRBV7-9 and TRBJ2-7, the full variable domain is DTGVSQNPRHKITKRGQNVTFRCDPISEHNRLYWYRQTLGQGPEFLTYFQNEAQLEKSRLLSDRFSAERPKGSFSTLEIQRTEQGDSAMYLCASSRQGNHEQYFGPGTRLTVT.

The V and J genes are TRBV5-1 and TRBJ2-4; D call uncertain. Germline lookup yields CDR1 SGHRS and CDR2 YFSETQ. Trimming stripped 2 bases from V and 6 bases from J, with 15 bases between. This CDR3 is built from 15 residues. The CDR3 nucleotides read TGCGCCAGCAGCTTAGCCCCGGACCCCCGAAACATTCAGTACTTC. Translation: CASSLAPDPRNIQYF.

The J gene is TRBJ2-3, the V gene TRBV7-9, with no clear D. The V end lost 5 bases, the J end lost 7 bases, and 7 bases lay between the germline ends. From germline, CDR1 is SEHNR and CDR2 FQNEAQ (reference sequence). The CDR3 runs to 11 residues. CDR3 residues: CASSRFYTQYF. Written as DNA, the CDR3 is TGTGCCAGCAGCAGGTTCTATACGCAGTATTTT. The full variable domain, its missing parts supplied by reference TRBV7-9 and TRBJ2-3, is DTGVSQNPRHKITKRGQNVTFRCDPISEHNRLYWYRQTLGQGPEFLTYFQNEAQLEKSRLLSDRFSAERPKGSFSTLEIQRTEQGDSAMYLCASSRFYTQYFGPGTRLTVL.

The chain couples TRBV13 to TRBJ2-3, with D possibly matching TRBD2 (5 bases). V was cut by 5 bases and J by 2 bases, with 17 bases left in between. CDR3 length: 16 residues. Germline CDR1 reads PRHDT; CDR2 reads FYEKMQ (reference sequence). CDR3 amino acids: CASSPRGSLLTDTQYF. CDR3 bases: TGTGCCAGCAGCCCCCGGGGATCGCTCCTCACAGATACGCAGTATTTT.